The present TCR beta chain was sequenced within a study of blood T cell repertoires in COVID-19. About the study: Samples of COVID-19 (acute and convalescent) were obtained from the United States, Italy and Spain. T cells, B-cell-depleted T cells, or PBMCs provided the cDNA or gDNA that served as material.

In the original analysis: Amplification of reference gene primers was used by the study to estimate nucleated cell counts. Measured with immunoSEQ multiplex PCR; TCRdb has only the in-frame clones, and not every one. The V and J calls and clone size come from that table; D and trimming were worked out from the DNA. The sample shows 150,000 or so clones, about 74% of them seen only once. The CDR3 covers 15 residues. V was pared by 4 bases and J by 7 bases, with 8 bases of the junction left unmatched. Germline V lookup: CDR1 SGHVS, CDR2 FQNEAQ. The TCR sequence derives from an elderly woman with acute or convalescent COVID-19. Sequencing was carried out using peripheral blood. V usage is TRBV7-8 and J usage is TRBJ2-1, with TRBD2 matching 9 bases. DNA of the CDR3: TGTGCCAGCAGCTCGGGACTAGCAGCTGGGAATGAGCAGTTCTTC. Its translation is CASSSGLAAGNEQFF.